Sequencing of this T cell receptor (beta chain) was carried out in a study of ipilimumab plus nivolumab after autologous stem cell transplantation. Across the study: Median doses per patient: 5 ipilimumab, roughly 8 nivolumab.

Checkpoint therapy with ipilimumab 1 mg/kg began 14 to 28 days after transplant. Profiling relied on immunoSEQ multiplex PCR, and the TCRdb table lists in-frame clones only, not all of them. The sample lists tens of thousands of clones; 80% to 95% were seen once. The CDR3 runs to 13 residues. Germline loops: CDR1 SEHNR, CDR2 FQNEAQ (reference sequence). V gave up 4 bases and J gave up 6 bases; unmatched junction bases: 3. This TCR came from a male donor with multiple myeloma. The specimen comprised PBMCs, sampled in a trial of ipilimumab plus nivolumab as post-transplant consolidation. V gene TRBV7-9 combines with J gene TRBJ2-7; TRBD2 matches at 10 bases. The CDR3, as DNA: TGTGCCAGCAGCTACGGGACTAGCGTCGAGCAGTACTTC. Translation: CASSYGTSVEQYF.